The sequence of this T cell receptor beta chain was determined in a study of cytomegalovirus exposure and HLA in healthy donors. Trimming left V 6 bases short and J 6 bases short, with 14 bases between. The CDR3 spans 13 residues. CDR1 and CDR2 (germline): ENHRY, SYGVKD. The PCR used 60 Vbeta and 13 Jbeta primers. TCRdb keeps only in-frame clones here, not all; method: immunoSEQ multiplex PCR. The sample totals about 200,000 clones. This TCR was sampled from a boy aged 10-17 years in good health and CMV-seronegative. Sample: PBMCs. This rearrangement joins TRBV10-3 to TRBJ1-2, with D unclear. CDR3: CAIRGEREDGYTF. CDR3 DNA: TGTGCCATCAGGGGAGAGAGGGAGGATGGCTACACCTTC.